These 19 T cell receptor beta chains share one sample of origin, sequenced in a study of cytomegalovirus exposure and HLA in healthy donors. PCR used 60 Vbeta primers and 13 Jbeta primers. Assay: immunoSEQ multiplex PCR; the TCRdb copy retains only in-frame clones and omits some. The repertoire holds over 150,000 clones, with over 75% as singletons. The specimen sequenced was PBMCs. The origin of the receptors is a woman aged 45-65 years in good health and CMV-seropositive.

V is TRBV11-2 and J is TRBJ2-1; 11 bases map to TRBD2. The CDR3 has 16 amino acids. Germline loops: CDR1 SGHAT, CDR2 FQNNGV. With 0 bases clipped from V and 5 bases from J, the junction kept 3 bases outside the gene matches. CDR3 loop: CASSLELAGGHNEQFF. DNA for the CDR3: TGTGCCAGCAGCTTAGAGCTAGCGGGGGGTCACAATGAGCAGTTCTTC.

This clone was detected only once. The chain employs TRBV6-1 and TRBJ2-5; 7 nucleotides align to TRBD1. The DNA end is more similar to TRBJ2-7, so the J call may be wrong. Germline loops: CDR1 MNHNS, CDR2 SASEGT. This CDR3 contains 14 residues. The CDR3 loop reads CASTGQAYSYEQYF. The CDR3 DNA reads TGTGCCAGCACCGGACAGGCATACTCCTACGAGCAGTACTTC.

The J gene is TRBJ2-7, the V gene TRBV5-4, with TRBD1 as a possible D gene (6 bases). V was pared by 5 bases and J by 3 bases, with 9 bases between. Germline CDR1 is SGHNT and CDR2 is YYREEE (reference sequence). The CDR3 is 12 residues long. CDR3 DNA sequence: TGTGCCAGCAGTCAGGACAGCTACGAGCAGTACTTC. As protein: CASSQDSYEQYF.

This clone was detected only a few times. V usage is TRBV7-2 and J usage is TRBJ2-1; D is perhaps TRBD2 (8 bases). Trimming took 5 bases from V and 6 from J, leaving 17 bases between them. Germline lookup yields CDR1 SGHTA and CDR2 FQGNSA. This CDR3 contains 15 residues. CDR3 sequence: CASSHGRGQVNEQFF. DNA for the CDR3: TGTGCCAGCAGCCACGGGAGGGGGCAAGTCAATGAGCAGTTCTTC.

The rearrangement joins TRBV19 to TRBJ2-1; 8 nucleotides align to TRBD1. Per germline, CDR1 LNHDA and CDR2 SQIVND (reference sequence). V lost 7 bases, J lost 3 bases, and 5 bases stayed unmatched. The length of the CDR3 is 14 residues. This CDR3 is CASNRGQVYNEQFF. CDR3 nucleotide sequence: TGTGCCAGTAACCGGGGACAGGTCTACAATGAGCAGTTCTTC.

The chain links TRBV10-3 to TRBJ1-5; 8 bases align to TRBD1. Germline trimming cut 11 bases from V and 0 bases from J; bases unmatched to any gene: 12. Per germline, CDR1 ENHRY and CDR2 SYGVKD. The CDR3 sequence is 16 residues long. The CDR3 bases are TGTGCCCCACAGGGGGAACATACGGGTAGCAATCAGCCCCAGCATTTT. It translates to CAPQGEHTGSNQPQHF.

CDR3 in DNA: TGTGCCAGCTGGGGGCTGGCTGGAAACACCATATATTTT. Residues: CASWGLAGNTIYF. V usage is TRBV27 and J usage is TRBJ1-3, with a weak D call TRBD1 (6 bases). Deletions cut 8 bases from V and 2 bases from J, with 10 bases between. The CDR3 spans 13 residues. Germline V gene sequence: CDR1 MNHEY, CDR2 SMNVEV (reference sequence).

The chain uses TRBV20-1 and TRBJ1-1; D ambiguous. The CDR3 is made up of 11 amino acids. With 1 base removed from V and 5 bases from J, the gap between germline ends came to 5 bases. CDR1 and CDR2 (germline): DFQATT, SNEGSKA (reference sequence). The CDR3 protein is CSARVQTEAFF. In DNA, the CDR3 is TGCAGTGCTAGAGTGCAGACTGAAGCTTTCTTT.

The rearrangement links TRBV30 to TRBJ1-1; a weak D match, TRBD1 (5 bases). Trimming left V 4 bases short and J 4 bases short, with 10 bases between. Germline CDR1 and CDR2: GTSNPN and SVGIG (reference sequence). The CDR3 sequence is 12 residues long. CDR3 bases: TGTGCCTGGAAAGTCGGGGGCACTGAAGCTTTCTTT. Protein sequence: CAWKVGGTEAFF.

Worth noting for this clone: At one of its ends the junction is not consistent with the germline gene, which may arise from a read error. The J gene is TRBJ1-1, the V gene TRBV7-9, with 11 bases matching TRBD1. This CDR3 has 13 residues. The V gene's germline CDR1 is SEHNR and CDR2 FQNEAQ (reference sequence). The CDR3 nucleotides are TGTTCCAGCAGCTTAGGACAGGGGGCCAGTCCTTTCTTT. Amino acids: CSSSLGQGASPFF. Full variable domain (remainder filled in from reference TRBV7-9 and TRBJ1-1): DTGVSQNPRHKITKRGQNVTFRCDPISEHNRLYWYRQTLGQGPEFLTYFQNEAQLEKSRLLSDRFSAERPKGSFSTLEIQRTEQGDSAMYLCSSSLGQGASPFFGQGTRLTVV.

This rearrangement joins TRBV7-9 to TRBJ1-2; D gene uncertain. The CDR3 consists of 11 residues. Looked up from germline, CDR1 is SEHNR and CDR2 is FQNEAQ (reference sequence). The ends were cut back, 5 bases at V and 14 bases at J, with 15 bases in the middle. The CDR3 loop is CASSIRPGSTF. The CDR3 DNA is TGTGCCAGCAGCATAAGGCCCGGGAGTACCTTC.

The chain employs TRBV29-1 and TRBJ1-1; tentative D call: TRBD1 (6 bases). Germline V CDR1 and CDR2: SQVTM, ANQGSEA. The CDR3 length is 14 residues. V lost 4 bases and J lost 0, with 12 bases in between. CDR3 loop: CSVVRGNLNTEAFF. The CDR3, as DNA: TGCAGCGTTGTAAGGGGGAACTTGAACACTGAAGCTTTCTTT. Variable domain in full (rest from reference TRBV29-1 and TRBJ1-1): SAVISQKPSRDICQRGTSLTIQCQVDSQVTMMFWYRQQPGQSLTLIATANQGSEATYESGFVIDKFPISRPNLTFSTLTVSNMSPEDSSIYLCSVVRGNLNTEAFFGQGTRLTVV.

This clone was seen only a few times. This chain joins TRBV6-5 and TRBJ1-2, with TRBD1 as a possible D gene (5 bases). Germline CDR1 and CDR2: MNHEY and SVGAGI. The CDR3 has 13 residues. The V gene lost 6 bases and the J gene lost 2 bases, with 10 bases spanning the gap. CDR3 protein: CASRLRGNYGYTF. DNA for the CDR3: TGTGCCAGCAGATTGCGGGGGAACTATGGCTACACCTTC.

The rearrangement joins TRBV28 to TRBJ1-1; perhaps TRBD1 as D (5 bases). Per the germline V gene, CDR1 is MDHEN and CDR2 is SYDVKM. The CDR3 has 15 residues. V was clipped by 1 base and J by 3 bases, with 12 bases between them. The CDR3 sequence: CASSLLGRAYTEAFF. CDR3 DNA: TGTGCCAGCAGTTTATTGGGCAGGGCTTACACTGAAGCTTTCTTT.

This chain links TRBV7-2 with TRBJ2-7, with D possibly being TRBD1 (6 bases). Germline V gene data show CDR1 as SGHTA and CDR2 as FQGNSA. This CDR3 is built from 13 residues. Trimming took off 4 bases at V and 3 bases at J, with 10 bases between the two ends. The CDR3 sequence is CASSYRENYEQYF. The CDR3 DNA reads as TGTGCCAGCAGCTACAGGGAGAACTACGAGCAGTACTTC.

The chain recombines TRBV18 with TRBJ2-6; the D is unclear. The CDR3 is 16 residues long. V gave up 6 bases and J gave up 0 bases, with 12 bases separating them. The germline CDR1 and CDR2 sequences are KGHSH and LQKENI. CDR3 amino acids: CASSLQVISGANVLTF. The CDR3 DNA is TGTGCCAGCTCTCTCCAGGTTATCTCTGGGGCCAACGTCCTGACTTTC.

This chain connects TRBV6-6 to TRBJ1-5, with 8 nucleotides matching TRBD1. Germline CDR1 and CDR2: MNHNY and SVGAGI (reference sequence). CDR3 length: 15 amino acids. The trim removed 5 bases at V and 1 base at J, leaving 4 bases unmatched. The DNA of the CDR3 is TGTGCCAGCAGTCAACAGGGGGGGAGCAATCAGCCCCAGCATTTT. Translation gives CASSQQGGSNQPQHF.

Written as DNA, the CDR3 is TGTGCCAGCAGCTTAGGAGCGGGGGCTTATACGCAGTATTTT. Residues: CASSLGAGAYTQYF. This chain connects TRBV7-3 to TRBJ2-3, with 8 bases that match TRBD2. This CDR3 comprises 14 residues. V dropped 2 bases and J dropped 7; count of bases not matched to a gene: 5. Germline V gene data show CDR1 as SGHTA and CDR2 as FQGTGA.

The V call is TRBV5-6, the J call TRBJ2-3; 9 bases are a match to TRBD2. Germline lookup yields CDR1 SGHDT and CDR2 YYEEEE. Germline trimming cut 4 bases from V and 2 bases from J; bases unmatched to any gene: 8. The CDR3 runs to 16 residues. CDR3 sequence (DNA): TGTGCCAGCAGCAGTGGACTAGCGCCTATCACAGATACGCAGTATTTT. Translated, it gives CASSSGLAPITDTQYF.